This T cell receptor (beta chain) was captured in a study of blood T cell repertoires in COVID-19. Study summary: The United States, Italy and Spain provided the acute and convalescent COVID-19 samples.

This CDR3 region has 14 residues. V lost 3 bases to trimming and J lost 4 bases, with 10 bases between them. Germline CDR1 LGHDT, CDR2 YNNKEL (reference sequence). The authors' processing: Amplification with reference gene primers provided the estimates of nucleated cell counts. Here immunoSEQ multiplex PCR was the method, and the copy in TCRdb shows in-frame clones only, minus some. V and J calls plus clone size are reproduced from that table; the DNA served to infer D and trimming. This table has some 360,000 clones, around 87% appearing once. Seattle enrolled patients during active infection and tracked them longitudinally.

The rearrangement uses TRBV3-1 (or the pseudogene TRBV3-2) and TRBJ1-5; a possible D gene is TRBD1 (6 bases). Sequenced material: peripheral blood. This clonotype originated in a woman aged 55 to 70 with COVID-19, enrolled during active disease. The CDR3 loop is CASSQGTPNQPQHF. CDR3 nucleotide sequence: TGTGCCAGCAGCCAGGGGACACCTAATCAGCCCCAGCATTTT.